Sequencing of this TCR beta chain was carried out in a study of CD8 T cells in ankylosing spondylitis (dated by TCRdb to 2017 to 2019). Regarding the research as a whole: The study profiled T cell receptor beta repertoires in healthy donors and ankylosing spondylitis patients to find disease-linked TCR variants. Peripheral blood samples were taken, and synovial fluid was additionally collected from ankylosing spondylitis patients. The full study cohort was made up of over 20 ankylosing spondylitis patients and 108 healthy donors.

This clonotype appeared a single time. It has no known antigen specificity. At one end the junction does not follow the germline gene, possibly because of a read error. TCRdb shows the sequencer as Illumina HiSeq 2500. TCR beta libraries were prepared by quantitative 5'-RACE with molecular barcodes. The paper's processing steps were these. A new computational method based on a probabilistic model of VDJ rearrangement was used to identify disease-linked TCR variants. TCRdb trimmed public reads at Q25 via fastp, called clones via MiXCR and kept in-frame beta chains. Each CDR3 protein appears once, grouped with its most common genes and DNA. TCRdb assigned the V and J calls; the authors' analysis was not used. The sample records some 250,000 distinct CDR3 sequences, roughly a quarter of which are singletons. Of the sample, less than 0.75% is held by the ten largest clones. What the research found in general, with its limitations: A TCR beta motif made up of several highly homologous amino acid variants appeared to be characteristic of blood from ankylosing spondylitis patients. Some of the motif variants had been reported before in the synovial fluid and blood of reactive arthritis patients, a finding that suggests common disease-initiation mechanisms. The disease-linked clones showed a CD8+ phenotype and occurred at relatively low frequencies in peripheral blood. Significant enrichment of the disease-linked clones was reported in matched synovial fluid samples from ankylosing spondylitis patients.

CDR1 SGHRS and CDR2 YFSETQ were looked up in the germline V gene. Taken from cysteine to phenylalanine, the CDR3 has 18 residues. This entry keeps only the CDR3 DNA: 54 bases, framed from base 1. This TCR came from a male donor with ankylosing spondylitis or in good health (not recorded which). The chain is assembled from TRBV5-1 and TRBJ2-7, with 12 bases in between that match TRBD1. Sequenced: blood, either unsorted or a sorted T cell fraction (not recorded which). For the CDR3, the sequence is CVSSLRDRGPFNTYEQYF. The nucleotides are TGCGTCAGCAGCTTGAGGGACAGGGGGCCCTTCAACACCTACGAGCAGTACTTC. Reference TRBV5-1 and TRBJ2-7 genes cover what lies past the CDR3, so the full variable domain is KAGVTQTPRYLIKTRGQQVTLSCSPISGHRSVSWYQQTPGQGLQFLFEYFSETQRNKGNFPGRFSGRQFSNSRSEMNVSTLELGDSALYLCVSSLRDRGPFNTYEQYFGPGTRLTVT.